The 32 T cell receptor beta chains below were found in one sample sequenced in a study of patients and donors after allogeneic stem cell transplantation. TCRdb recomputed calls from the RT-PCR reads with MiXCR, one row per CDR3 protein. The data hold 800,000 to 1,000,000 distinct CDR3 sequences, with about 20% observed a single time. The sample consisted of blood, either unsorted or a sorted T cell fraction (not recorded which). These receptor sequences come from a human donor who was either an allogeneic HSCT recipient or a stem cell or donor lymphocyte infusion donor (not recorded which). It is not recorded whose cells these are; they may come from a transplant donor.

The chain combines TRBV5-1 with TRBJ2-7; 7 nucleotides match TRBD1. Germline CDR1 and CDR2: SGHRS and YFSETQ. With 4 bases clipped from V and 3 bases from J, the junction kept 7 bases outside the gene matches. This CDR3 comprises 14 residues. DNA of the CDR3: TGCGCCAGCAGCCCTGAACAGGGGCACTACGAGCAGTACTTC. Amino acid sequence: CASSPEQGHYEQYF.

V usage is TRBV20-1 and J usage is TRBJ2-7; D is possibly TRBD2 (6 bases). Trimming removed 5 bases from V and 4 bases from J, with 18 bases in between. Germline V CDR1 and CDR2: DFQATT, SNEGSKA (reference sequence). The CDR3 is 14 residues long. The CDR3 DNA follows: TGCAGTGCTGGTCTAACGGGAGTGGGATACGAGCAGTACTTC. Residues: CSAGLTGVGYEQYF.

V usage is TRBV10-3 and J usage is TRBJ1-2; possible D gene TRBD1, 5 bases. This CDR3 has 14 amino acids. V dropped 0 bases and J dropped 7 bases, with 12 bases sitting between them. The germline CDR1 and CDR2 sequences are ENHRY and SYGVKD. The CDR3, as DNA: TGTGCCATCAGTGAGTCTCCAGGGAAGGCTGGCTACACCTTC. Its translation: CAISESPGKAGYTF.

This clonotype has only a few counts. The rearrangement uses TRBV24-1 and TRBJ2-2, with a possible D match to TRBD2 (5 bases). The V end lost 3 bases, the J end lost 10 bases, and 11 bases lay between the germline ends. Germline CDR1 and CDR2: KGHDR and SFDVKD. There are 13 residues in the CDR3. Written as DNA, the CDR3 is TGTGCCACCAGTGATACCGGGCGGGCGGAGCTGTTTTTT. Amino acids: CATSDTGRAELFF.

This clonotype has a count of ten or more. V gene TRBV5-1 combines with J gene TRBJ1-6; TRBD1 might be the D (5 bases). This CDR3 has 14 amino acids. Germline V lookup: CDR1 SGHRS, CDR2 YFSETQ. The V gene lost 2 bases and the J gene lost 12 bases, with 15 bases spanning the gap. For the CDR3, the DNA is TGCGCCAGCAGCTTTGGAACAGGCCGGGGACCCCTCCACTTT. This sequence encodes CASSFGTGRGPLHF.

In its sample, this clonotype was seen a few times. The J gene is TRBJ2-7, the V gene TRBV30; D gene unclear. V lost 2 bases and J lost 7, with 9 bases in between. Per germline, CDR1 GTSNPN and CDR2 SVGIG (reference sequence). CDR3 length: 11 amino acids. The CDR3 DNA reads TGTGCCTGGAGTCCTCTAGGGGAGCAGTACTTC. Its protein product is CAWSPLGEQYF. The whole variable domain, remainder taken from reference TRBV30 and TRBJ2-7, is SQTIHQWPATLVQPVGSPLSLECTVEGTSNPNLYWYRQAAGRGLQLLFYSVGIGQISSEVPQNLSASRPQDRQFILSSKKLLLSDSGFYLCAWSPLGEQYFGPGTRLTVT.

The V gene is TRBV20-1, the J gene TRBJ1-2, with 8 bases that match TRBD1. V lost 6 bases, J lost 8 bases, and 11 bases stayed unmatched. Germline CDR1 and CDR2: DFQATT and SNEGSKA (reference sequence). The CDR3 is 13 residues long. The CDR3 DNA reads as TGCAGTGCCGGGACAGGCCCCGTAAGAGGCTACACCTTC. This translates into CSAGTGPVRGYTF.

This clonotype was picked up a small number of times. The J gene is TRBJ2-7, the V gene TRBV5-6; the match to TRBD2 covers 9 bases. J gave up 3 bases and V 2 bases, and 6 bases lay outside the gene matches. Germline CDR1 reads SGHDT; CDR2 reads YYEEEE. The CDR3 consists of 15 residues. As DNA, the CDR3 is TGTGCCAGCAGCTTTGGTAGCGGGGGAATCTACGAGCAGTACTTC. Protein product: CASSFGSGGIYEQYF.

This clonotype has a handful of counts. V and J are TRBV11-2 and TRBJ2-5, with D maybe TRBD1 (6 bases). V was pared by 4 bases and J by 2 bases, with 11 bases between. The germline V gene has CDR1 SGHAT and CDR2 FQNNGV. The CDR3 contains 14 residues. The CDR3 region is CASSSWQGQETQYF. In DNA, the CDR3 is TGTGCCAGCAGCTCCTGGCAGGGGCAAGAGACCCAGTACTTC.

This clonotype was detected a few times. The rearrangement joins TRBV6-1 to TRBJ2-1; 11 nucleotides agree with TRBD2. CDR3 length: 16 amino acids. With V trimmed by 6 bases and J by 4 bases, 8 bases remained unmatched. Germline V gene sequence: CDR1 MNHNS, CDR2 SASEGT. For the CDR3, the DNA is TGTGCCAGCAGCAGCAGGGGGACTAGCGGTTACAATGAGCAGTTCTTC. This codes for CASSSRGTSGYNEQFF.

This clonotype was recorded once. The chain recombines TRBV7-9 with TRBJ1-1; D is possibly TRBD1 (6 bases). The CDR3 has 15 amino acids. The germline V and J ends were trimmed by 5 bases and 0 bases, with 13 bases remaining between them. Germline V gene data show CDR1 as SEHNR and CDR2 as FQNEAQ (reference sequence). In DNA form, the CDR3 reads TGTGCCAGCAGCCAACGACAGGCCATGAACACTGAAGCTTTCTTT. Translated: CASSQRQAMNTEAFF.

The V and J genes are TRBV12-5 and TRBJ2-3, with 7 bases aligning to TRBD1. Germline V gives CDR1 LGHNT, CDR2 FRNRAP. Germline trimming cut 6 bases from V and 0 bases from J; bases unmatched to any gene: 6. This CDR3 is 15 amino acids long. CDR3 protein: CASGSGQLSTDTQYF. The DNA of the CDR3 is TGTGCTAGTGGCTCGGGACAGCTTAGCACAGATACGCAGTATTTT.

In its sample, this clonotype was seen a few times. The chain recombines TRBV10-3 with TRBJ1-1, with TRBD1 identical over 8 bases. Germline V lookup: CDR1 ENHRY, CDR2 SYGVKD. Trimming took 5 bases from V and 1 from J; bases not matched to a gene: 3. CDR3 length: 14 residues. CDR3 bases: TGTGCCATCAGTAGTGACAGGGGGAACACTGAAGCTTTCTTT. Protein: CAISSDRGNTEAFF.

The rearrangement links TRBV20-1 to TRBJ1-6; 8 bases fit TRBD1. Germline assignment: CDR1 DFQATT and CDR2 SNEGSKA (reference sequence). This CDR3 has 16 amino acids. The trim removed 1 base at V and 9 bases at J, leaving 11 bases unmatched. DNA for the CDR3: TGCAGTGCTAGAGTGGGGGGCCAGGGGGCGGCTTCACCCCTCCACTTT. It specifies CSARVGGQGAASPLHF.

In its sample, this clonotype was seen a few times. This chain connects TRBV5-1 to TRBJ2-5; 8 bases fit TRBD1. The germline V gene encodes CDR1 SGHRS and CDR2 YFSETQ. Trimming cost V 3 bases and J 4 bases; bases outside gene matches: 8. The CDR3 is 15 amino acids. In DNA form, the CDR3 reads TGCGCCAGCAGCTACTCTGCAGGGGGCGCAGAGACCCAGTACTTC. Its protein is CASSYSAGGAETQYF.

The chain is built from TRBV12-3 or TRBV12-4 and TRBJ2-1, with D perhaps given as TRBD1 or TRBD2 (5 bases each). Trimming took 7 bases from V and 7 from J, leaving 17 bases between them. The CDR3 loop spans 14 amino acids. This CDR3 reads CASTTGLDGNEQFF. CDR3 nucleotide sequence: TGTGCCAGCACAACGGGGCTAGATGGAAATGAGCAGTTCTTC.

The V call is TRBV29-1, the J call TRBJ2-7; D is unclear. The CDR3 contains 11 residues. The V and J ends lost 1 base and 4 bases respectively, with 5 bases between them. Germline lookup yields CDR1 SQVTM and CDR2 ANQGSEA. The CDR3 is CSVEVNYEQYF. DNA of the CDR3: TGCAGCGTTGAAGTAAATTACGAGCAGTACTTC.

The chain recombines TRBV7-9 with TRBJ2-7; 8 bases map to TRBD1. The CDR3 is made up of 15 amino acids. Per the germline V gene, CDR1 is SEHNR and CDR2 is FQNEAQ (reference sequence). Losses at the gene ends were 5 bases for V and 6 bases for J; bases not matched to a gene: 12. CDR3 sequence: CASSLLADRDGEQYF. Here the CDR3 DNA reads TGTGCCAGCAGCCTCCTCGCGGACAGGGATGGCGAGCAGTACTTC. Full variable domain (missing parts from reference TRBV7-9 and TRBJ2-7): DTGVSQNPRHKITKRGQNVTFRCDPISEHNRLYWYRQTLGQGPEFLTYFQNEAQLEKSRLLSDRFSAERPKGSFSTLEIQRTEQGDSAMYLCASSLLADRDGEQYFGPGTRLTVT.

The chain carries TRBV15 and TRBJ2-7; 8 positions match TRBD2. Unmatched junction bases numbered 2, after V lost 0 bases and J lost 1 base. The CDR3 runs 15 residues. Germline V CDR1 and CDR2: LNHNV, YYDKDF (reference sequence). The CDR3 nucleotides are TGTGCCACCAGCAGAGACAGCGGGAGTTCCTACGAGCAGTACTTC. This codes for CATSRDSGSSYEQYF.

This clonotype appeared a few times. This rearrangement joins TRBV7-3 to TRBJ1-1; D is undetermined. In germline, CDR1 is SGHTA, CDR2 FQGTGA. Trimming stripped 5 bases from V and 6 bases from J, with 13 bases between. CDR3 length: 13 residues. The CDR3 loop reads CASSAPMAAEAFF. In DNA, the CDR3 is TGTGCCAGCAGCGCTCCGATGGCAGCTGAAGCTTTCTTT.

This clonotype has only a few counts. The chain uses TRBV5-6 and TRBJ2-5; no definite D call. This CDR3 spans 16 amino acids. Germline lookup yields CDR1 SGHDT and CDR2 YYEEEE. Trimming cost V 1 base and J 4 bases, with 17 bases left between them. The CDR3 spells CASSLYNGRSAETQYF. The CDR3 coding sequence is TGTGCCAGCAGCTTGTATAACGGCCGGTCGGCAGAGACCCAGTACTTC.

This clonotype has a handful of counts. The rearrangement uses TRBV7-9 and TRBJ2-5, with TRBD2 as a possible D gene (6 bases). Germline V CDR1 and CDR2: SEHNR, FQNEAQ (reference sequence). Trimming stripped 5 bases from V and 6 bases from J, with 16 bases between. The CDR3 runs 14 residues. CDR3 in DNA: TGTGCCAGCAGCACAGCCGGGAGTGACAAGACCCAGTACTTC. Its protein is CASSTAGSDKTQYF.

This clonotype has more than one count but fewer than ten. CDR3 in amino acids: CASSLTGGKRHIQYF. The CDR3 nucleotides read TGTGCCAGCAGTCTGACAGGGGGCAAACGGCACATTCAGTACTTC. This chain links TRBV12-3 or TRBV12-4 with TRBJ2-4; 10 bases are shared with TRBD1. The ends lost 5 bases at V and 8 bases at J; junction bases unmatched: 9. The CDR3 runs to 15 residues.

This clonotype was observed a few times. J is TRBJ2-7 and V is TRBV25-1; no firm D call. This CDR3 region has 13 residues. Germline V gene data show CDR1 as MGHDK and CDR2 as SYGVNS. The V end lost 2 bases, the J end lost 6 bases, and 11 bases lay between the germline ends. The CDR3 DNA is TGTGCCAGCAGTGAAGACTCAGCGATCGAGCAGTACTTC. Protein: CASSEDSAIEQYF.

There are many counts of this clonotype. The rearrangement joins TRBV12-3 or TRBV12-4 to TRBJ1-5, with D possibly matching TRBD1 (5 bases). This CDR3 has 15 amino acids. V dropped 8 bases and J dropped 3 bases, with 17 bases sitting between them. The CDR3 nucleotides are TGTGCCAGCTCCGGGGATGGACAAGTCAATCAGCCCCAGCATTTT. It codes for CASSGDGQVNQPQHF.

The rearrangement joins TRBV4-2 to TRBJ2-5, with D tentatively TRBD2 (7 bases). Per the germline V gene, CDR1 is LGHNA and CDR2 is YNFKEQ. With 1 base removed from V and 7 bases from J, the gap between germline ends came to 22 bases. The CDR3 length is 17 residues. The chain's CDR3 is CASSQAGEGGASGTQYF. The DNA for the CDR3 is TGTGCCAGCAGCCAAGCGGGTGAGGGGGGGGCCTCAGGGACCCAGTACTTC.

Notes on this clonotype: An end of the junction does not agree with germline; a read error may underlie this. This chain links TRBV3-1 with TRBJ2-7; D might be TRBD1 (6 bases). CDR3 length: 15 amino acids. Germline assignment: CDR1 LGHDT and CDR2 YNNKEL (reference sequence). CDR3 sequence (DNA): TGTGCCGGCAGCCAAGGCTGGGGGCTTTCCTACGAGCAGTACTTC. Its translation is CAGSQGWGLSYEQYF.

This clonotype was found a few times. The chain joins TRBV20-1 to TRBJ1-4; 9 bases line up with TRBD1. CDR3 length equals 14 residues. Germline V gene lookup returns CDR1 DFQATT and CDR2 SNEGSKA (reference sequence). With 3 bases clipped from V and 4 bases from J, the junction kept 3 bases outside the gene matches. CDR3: CSASRTGVNEKLFF. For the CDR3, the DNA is TGCAGTGCTAGCAGGACAGGGGTTAATGAAAAACTGTTTTTT.

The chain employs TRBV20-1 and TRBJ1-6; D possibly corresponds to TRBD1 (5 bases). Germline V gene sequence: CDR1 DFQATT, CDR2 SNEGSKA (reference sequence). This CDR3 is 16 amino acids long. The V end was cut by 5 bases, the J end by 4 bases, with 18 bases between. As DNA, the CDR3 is TGCAGTGCTCCTCCACCCTGGGGGGAATATAATTCACCCCTCCACTTT. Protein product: CSAPPPWGEYNSPLHF.

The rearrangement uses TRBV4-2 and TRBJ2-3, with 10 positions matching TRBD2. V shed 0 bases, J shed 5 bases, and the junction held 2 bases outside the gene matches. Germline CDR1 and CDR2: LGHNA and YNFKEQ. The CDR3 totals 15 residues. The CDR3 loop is CASSQDPSGGDTQYF. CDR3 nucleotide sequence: TGTGCCAGCAGCCAAGATCCTAGCGGGGGAGATACGCAGTATTTT.

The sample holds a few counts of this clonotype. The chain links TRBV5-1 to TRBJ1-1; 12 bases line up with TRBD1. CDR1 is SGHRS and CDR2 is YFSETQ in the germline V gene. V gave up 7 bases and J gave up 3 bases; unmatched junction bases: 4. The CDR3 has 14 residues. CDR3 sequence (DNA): TGCGCCAGCGGGGGACAGGGGGCGGACACTGAAGCTTTCTTT. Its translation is CASGGQGADTEAFF. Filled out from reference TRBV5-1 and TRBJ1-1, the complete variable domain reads KAGVTQTPRYLIKTRGQQVTLSCSPISGHRSVSWYQQTPGQGLQFLFEYFSETQRNKGNFPGRFSGRQFSNSRSEMNVSTLELGDSALYLCASGGQGADTEAFFGQGTRLTVV.

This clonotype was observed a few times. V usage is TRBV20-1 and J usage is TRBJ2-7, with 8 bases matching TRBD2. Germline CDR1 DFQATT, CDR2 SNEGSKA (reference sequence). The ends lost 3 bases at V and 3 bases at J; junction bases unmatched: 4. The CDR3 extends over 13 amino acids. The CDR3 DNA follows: TGCAGTGCTAGCGGACGGGGGGGCTACGAGCAGTACTTC. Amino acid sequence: CSASGRGGYEQYF.